This TCR beta chain was sequenced in a study of neurological immune-mediated disorders. Overall study findings and caveats: Expanded clones shared no CDR3 amino acid sequences across subjects, suggesting private repertoires in all groups.

The table lists this clonotype with many counts. Antigen: not known. TCRdb used MiXCR to reprocess the 5' RACE reads, holding one entry per CDR3 protein. Of fewer than 25,000 distinct CDR3 sequences listed, about 10% are singletons. The V and J ends lost 0 bases and 2 bases respectively, with 9 bases between them. Germline CDR1 is MNHNY and CDR2 is SVGAGI (reference sequence). This CDR3 is 15 amino acids long. The chain has TRBV6-6 and TRBJ2-3, with D perhaps given as TRBD1 or TRBD2 (5 bases each). The receptor's source is a woman aged 55 to 70 with HTLV-1-associated myelopathy (HAM/TSP). Material for sequencing was PBMCs. The CDR3 protein is CASSYSGENTDTQYF. CDR3 sequence (DNA): TGTGCCAGCAGTTACTCGGGGGAGAACACAGATACGCAGTATTTT.